Presented here are 6 T cell receptor beta chains from one specimen sequenced in a study of blood T cell repertoires in COVID-19. TCRdb keeps only in-frame clones here, not all; method: immunoSEQ multiplex PCR. The sample shows around 150,000 clones, around 81% of them seen only once. Material: peripheral blood. Receptor source: a woman aged 60 to 75 with acute or convalescent COVID-19.

This clone was seen ten or more times. The rearrangement links TRBV5-1 to TRBJ2-5, with 7 nucleotides matching TRBD1. Per germline, CDR1 SGHRS and CDR2 YFSETQ. CDR3 length: 15 residues. After removal of 2 bases from V and 4 bases from J, the junction contained 8 bases not matched to a gene. The DNA of the CDR3 is TGCGCCAGCAGCTTTCTGGGACAGCCGATAGAGACCCAGTACTTC. It yields the protein CASSFLGQPIETQYF.

The chain employs TRBV28 and TRBJ2-7, with 8 bases that match TRBD2. The germline V gene encodes CDR1 MDHEN and CDR2 SYDVKM. The CDR3 length is 15 residues. With V trimmed by 3 bases and J by 0 bases, 4 bases remained unmatched. CDR3 nucleotide sequence: TGTGCCAGCAGTTTTCCGGCGGGAGGCTCCTACGAGCAGTACTTC. Its translation: CASSFPAGGSYEQYF.

The CDR3 DNA reads as TGTGCCAGTGGGGACACCAGCTCCTACGAGCAGTACTTC. Residues: CASGDTSSYEQYF. This chain joins TRBV13 and TRBJ2-7, with D possibly being TRBD1 (6 bases). The CDR3 sequence is 13 residues long. CDR1 and CDR2 from the germline V gene are PRHDT and FYEKMQ (reference sequence). The V end was cut by 9 bases, the J end by 0 bases, with 12 bases between.

This sequence joins TRBV28 and TRBJ1-2, with 11 bases fitting TRBD1. CDR3 length equals 14 residues. J lost 3 bases, V lost 7 bases, and 4 bases had no gene match. Germline V gene data show CDR1 as MDHEN and CDR2 as SYDVKM. The CDR3 DNA follows: TGTGCCAGCACCCGGGACAGGGGGTACTATGGCTACACCTTC. Translated: CASTRDRGYYGYTF.

Notes on this clone: One end of the junction does not line up with germline, which may come from a read error. The chain recombines TRBV24-1 with TRBJ1-5; D uncertain. The CDR3 sequence is 14 residues long. The germline CDR1 and CDR2 sequences are KGHDR and SFDVKD. The CDR3 DNA is TGTGGCACCAGTTTTAGTTATAGCAATCAGCCCCAGCATTTT. This translates into CGTSFSYSNQPQHF.

This chain joins TRBV2 and TRBJ2-7; the match to TRBD1 covers 8 bases. The germline V gene has CDR1 SNHLY and CDR2 FYNNEI. The CDR3 is 14 residues long. Trimming took 6 bases from V and 5 from J; bases not matched to a gene: 9. Here the CDR3 reads CASRLWTGPNEQYF. Written as DNA, the CDR3 is TGTGCCAGCAGACTTTGGACAGGGCCTAACGAGCAGTACTTC.